Shown below are 22 T cell receptor beta chains from a single sample sequenced in a study of blood T cell repertoires in COVID-19. TCRdb keeps only in-frame clones here, not all; method: immunoSEQ multiplex PCR. The table has 130,000 or so clones, over 80% seen once; the top ten hold 2.5%. Material for sequencing was peripheral blood. The source is a man aged 45 to 65 with active COVID-19.

This chain links TRBV6-4 with TRBJ2-4; 12 nucleotides line up with TRBD1. CDR1 and CDR2 from the germline V gene are MRHNA and SNTAGT. V dropped 3 bases and J dropped 3; count of bases not matched to a gene: 15. The CDR3 has 20 residues. The CDR3 here is CASSEYRDRGLRRGKNIQYF. The CDR3 DNA reads TGTGCCAGCAGTGAATACCGGGACAGGGGGCTGCGAAGGGGCAAAAACATTCAGTACTTC.

Only a few counts were recorded for this clone. The V gene is TRBV3-1 (or the pseudogene TRBV3-2), the J gene TRBJ2-7; D unresolved. Per germline, CDR1 LGHDT and CDR2 YNNKEL (reference sequence). V lost 2 bases to trimming and J lost 5 bases, with 7 bases between them. The CDR3 length is 12 residues. The CDR3 region is CASSQFGDEQYF. The CDR3 bases are TGTGCCAGCAGCCAATTTGGAGACGAGCAGTACTTC.

The CDR3: CASSDPGQTISYEQYF. CDR3 bases: TGCGCCAGCAGTGATCCAGGACAGACAATCTCCTACGAGCAGTACTTC. The chain combines TRBV10-2 with TRBJ2-7, with TRBD1 as a possible D gene (6 bases). V was clipped by 3 bases and J by 0 bases, with 15 bases between them. The CDR3 runs 16 residues. Germline V gives CDR1 WSHSY, CDR2 SAAADI.

This clone was counted at least ten times. The chain joins TRBV3-1 (or the pseudogene TRBV3-2) to TRBJ2-2; D not certain. V was trimmed by 3 bases and J by 1 base, leaving 3 bases between them. Germline V gene sequence: CDR1 LGHDT, CDR2 YNNKEL (reference sequence). The CDR3 extends over 13 amino acids. DNA of the CDR3: TGTGCCAGCAGCCATCTGAACACCGGGGAGCTGTTTTTT. Amino acid sequence: CASSHLNTGELFF.

V is TRBV7-3 and J is TRBJ2-1, with TRBD2 as a possible D gene (6 bases). The CDR3 sequence is 16 residues long. Trimming stripped 1 base from V and 1 base from J, with 11 bases between. Germline loops: CDR1 SGHTA, CDR2 FQGTGA. CDR3 nucleotides: TGTGCCAGCAGCTTAATCGGAGGGGCGTCCTACAATGAGCAGTTCTTC. Its protein is CASSLIGGASYNEQFF.

J is TRBJ1-2 and V is TRBV12-5; maybe TRBD1 (6 bases). V dropped 3 bases and J dropped 6 bases, with 17 bases sitting between them. From germline, CDR1 is LGHNT and CDR2 FRNRAP. This CDR3 region has 15 residues. CDR3 bases: TGTGCTAGTGGTTTCCTACGGGGGGCGCGGGATGGCTACACCTTC. The encoded protein is CASGFLRGARDGYTF.

V gene TRBV5-1 combines with J gene TRBJ2-5; 7 positions match TRBD2. The V and J ends lost 4 bases and 3 bases, in that order; junction bases with no gene match: 6. Germline values: CDR1 SGHRS, CDR2 YFSETQ. The CDR3 totals 14 residues. The CDR3 region is CASSPAGNEETQYF. In DNA form, the CDR3 reads TGCGCCAGCAGCCCAGCGGGGAACGAAGAGACCCAGTACTTC.

The gene calls are TRBV6-2 or TRBV6-3 and TRBJ1-1; 9 bases fit TRBD1. The length of the CDR3 is 16 residues. CDR1 and CDR2 (germline): MNHEY, SVGEGT. V shed 0 bases, J shed 4 bases, and the junction held 6 bases outside the gene matches. The CDR3 DNA follows: TGTGCCAGCAGTTACTCGACAGGGGGACGGGGCACTGAAGCTTTCTTT. As protein: CASSYSTGGRGTEAFF.

In its sample, this clone was seen once. The V and J genes are TRBV7-3 and TRBJ1-1; the D is unclear. V lost 4 bases to trimming and J lost 7 bases, with 10 bases between them. CDR1 is SGHTA and CDR2 is FQGTGA in the germline V gene. The CDR3 length is 12 residues. CDR3 amino acids: CASSSPGGEAFF. Written as DNA, the CDR3 is TGTGCCAGCAGCTCCCCGGGAGGTGAAGCTTTCTTT.

The chain links TRBV5-1 to TRBJ2-5; D gene unclear. V gave up 1 base and J gave up 4 bases, with 8 bases separating them. The CDR3 consists of 13 residues. CDR1 is SGHRS and CDR2 is YFSETQ in the germline V gene. The CDR3 DNA is TGCGCCAGCAGCTTGCCCTCGGGAGAGACCCAGTACTTC. Residues: CASSLPSGETQYF.

This chain links TRBV9 with TRBJ2-2; no definite D call. V lost 0 bases and J 4 bases, leaving 7 bases between the germline ends. Looked up from germline, CDR1 is SGDLS and CDR2 is YYNGEE. The CDR3 length is 14 residues. The CDR3 region has the DNA TGTGCCAGCAGCGTAGCTACGCTCACCGGGGAGCTGTTTTTT. It translates to CASSVATLTGELFF.

The chain carries TRBV19 and TRBJ2-1, with a possible D match to TRBD2 (6 bases). The V end lost 7 bases, the J end lost 0 bases, and 13 bases lay between the germline ends. Germline V gene data show CDR1 as LNHDA and CDR2 as SQIVND (reference sequence). This CDR3 is built from 15 residues. In DNA form, the CDR3 reads TGTGCCAGTAAACCCCTGGGAGGCTCCTACAATGAGCAGTTCTTC. Encoded protein: CASKPLGGSYNEQFF.

This clone was observed a few times. Its ends do not fully match the called genes, so a read error is possible. The rearrangement uses TRBV29-1 and TRBJ1-2; 7 positions agree with TRBD1. Per germline, CDR1 SQVTM and CDR2 ANQGSEA. This CDR3 is built from 12 residues. This CDR3 reads CSGETGAYGYTF. Here the CDR3 DNA reads TGCAGCGGTGAAACAGGGGCCTATGGCTACACCTTC.

This chain connects TRBV5-6 to TRBJ2-3, with a possible D match to TRBD1 (6 bases). From germline, CDR1 is SGHDT and CDR2 YYEEEE. V was cut by 5 bases and J by 5 bases, with 30 bases left in between. The CDR3 length is 19 residues. The CDR3 region is CASSSRGDQWGLGGDTQYF. CDR3 DNA sequence: TGTGCCAGCAGTTCTCGGGGTGATCAGTGGGGGCTAGGAGGAGATACGCAGTATTTT.

The chain has TRBV2 and TRBJ2-3, with 7 bases that match TRBD2. The CDR3 sequence is 16 residues long. Germline CDR1 SNHLY, CDR2 FYNNEI. V shed 7 bases and J 2 bases; nucleotides not matched to a gene: 12. The CDR3 sequence: CASKERGLINTDTQYF. CDR3 DNA sequence: TGTGCCAGCAAGGAGCGGGGATTAATCAACACAGATACGCAGTATTTT.

The chain's CDR3 is CATSRDPRQTSGNTIYF. CDR3 DNA: TGTGCCACCAGCAGAGATCCCCGACAGACCTCTGGAAACACCATATATTTT. The chain joins TRBV15 to TRBJ1-3, with D maybe TRBD1 (5 bases). The CDR3 is 17 residues long. Germline V gives CDR1 LNHNV, CDR2 YYDKDF (reference sequence). V gave up 0 bases and J gave up 0 bases, with 12 bases separating them.

This chain links TRBV18 with TRBJ2-5; 7 bases are a match to TRBD1. CDR1 is KGHSH, CDR2 LQKENI, per germline. The CDR3 is 15 residues long. V lost 3 bases, J lost 5 bases, and 9 bases stayed unmatched. CDR3: CASSPLTGAGETQYF. In nucleotides, the CDR3 is TGTGCCAGCTCACCTTTAACAGGGGCAGGCGAGACCCAGTACTTC.

This clone has just one count. The CDR3 bases are TGTGCCAGCAGCCGAGAGGTGATCACTGAAGCTTTCTTT. Its translation is CASSREVITEAFF. The chain couples TRBV11-2 to TRBJ1-1, with no clear D. Looked up from germline, CDR1 is SGHAT and CDR2 is FQNNGV. This CDR3 spans 13 amino acids. The V and J ends lost 5 bases and 4 bases respectively, with 11 bases between them.

This clone was counted a few times. The chain carries TRBV6-6 and TRBJ2-7, with TRBD2 identical over 9 bases. CDR3 length equals 14 residues. Trimming took 2 bases from V and 4 from J; bases not matched to a gene: 3. The V gene's germline CDR1 is MNHNY and CDR2 SVGAGI (reference sequence). CDR3 loop: CASSYEAGGYEQYF. The CDR3 DNA sequence: TGTGCCAGCAGTTACGAAGCGGGGGGATACGAGCAGTACTTC.

The rearrangement joins TRBV11-1 to TRBJ1-2, with 10 positions matching TRBD1. From germline, CDR1 is SGHAT and CDR2 FQDESV (reference sequence). The CDR3 consists of 14 residues. V lost 5 bases, J lost 4 bases, and 4 bases stayed unmatched. CDR3 DNA sequence: TGTGCCAGCAGCCTTGGACAGGGGGGCTATGGCTACACCTTC. Amino acids: CASSLGQGGYGYTF.

This chain joins TRBV3-1 (or the pseudogene TRBV3-2) and TRBJ1-2; D ambiguous. CDR1 is LGHDT and CDR2 is YNNKEL in the germline V gene (reference sequence). CDR3 length: 13 amino acids. V lost 4 bases and J 8 bases, leaving 14 bases between the germline ends. Written as DNA, the CDR3 is TGTGCCAGCAGCCCCTCACGGTCAGGCGGCTACACCTTC. Its translation is CASSPSRSGGYTF.

The rearrangement joins TRBV3-1 (or the pseudogene TRBV3-2) to TRBJ2-5, with 13 bases matching TRBD2. Trimming took 3 bases from V and 2 from J; bases not matched to a gene: 0. The V gene's germline CDR1 is LGHDT and CDR2 YNNKEL (reference sequence). The CDR3 has 15 amino acids. This chain's CDR3 is CASSQTSGGQETQYF. CDR3 DNA sequence: TGTGCCAGCAGCCAGACTAGCGGGGGGCAAGAGACCCAGTACTTC.